This T cell receptor beta chain was profiled in a study of CD8 T cells in Susac syndrome. Random-hexamer reverse transcription was applied to roughly 0.5 to 1 ug RNA. TCRdb recomputed calls from the immunoSEQ multiplex PCR reads with MiXCR, one row per CDR3 protein. The top ten clones hold around 0.15% of a sample with under 200,000 distinct CDR3 sequences, around 94% of them seen once. The V end was cut by 0 bases, the J end by 4 bases, with 5 bases between. Looked up from germline, CDR1 is SGHVS and CDR2 is FQNEAQ. The CDR3 is made up of 13 amino acids. The sample was CD4+ T cells from PBMCs. The V and J genes are TRBV7-8 and TRBJ2-3; D is undetermined. This TCR derives from a human donor in good health. The CDR3 sequence: CASSLALADTQYF. DNA for the CDR3: TGTGCCAGCAGCTTAGCGTTGGCAGATACGCAGTATTTT.